This TCR beta chain is drawn from a study of tumor and adjacent non-tumor tissue in lung cancer. TCRbeta libraries were built with three rounds of nested PCR, modified from ARM-PCR. TCRdb called the multiplex PCR reads again in MiXCR, with one record for every CDR3 protein. This table holds tens of thousands of distinct CDR3 sequences, around 64% found once. A note on this clonotype: This CDR3 is missing its conserved last phenylalanine or tryptophan, likely due to a read error.

RNA was extracted from bulk tissue without any cell sorting. Distant lung tissue was collected more than 3 cm away from the tumor edge. The CDR3 has 14 residues. Trimming took 4 bases from V and 4 from J, leaving 14 bases between them. Germline assignment: CDR1 MGHRA and CDR2 YSYEKL. The specimen sequenced was distant non-tumor lung tissue. The V gene is TRBV4-1, the J gene TRBJ2-7; TRBD1 might be the D (6 bases). This TCR came from a woman in her seventies with non-small cell lung cancer. CDR3 loop: CASSPGIGGYEQYI. DNA of the CDR3: TGCGCCAGCAGCCCCGGGATAGGGGGTTACGAGCAGTACATC.